This entry concerns a single T cell receptor (beta chain). The data originate from a study of technical replicates of blood from four donors. Using immunoSEQ multiplex PCR, the repertoire was profiled, and TCRdb retains in-frame clones only, with some absent. Among 65,000 to 90,000 clones, roughly 93% were seen once, and the ten largest hold 0.24%. J was trimmed by 0 bases and V by 5 bases; bases with no gene match: 15. The CDR3 sequence is 18 residues long. The germline V gene encodes CDR1 LNHNV and CDR2 YYDKDF (reference sequence). The chain uses TRBV15 and TRBJ2-5; the match to TRBD2 covers 7 bases. Sequenced material: T cells isolated from PBMCs. The origin of this receptor is a human donor in good health. CDR3 sequence (DNA): TGTGCCACCAGCTCGTGGGCTAGCGGAAATGGGTACCAAGAGACCCAGTACTTC. Its translation is CATSSWASGNGYQETQYF.